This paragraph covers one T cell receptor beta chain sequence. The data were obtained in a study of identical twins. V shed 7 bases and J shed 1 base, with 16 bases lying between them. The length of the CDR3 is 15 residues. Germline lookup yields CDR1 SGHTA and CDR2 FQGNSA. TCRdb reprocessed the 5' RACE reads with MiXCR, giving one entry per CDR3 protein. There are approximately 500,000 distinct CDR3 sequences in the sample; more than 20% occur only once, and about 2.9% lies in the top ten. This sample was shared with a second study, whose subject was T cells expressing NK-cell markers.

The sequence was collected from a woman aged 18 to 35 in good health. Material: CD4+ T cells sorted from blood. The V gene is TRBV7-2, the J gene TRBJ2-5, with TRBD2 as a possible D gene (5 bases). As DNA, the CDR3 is TGTGCCAGCACCAAAGCTTCAGGACTCCAAGAGACCCAGTACTTC. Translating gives CASTKASGLQETQYF.